This T cell receptor (beta chain) was recovered during a study of blood T cell repertoires in COVID-19. Study in general: The study drew acute and convalescent COVID-19 samples from the United States, Italy and Spain.

This CDR3 comprises 15 residues. Unmatched junction bases numbered 4, after V lost 4 bases and J lost 6 bases. The germline V gene has CDR1 SGHTA and CDR2 FQGNSA. Method: immunoSEQ multiplex PCR; TCRdb's copy keeps in-frame clones and lacks some. The sample carries a few hundred thousand clones, around 88% recorded once. The sequencing sample was made of peripheral blood. This chain links TRBV7-2 with TRBJ2-7; 15 bases line up with TRBD2. The origin of this receptor is a man older than 75 with acute or convalescent COVID-19. The CDR3 coding sequence is TGTGCCAGCAGCTCAGGACTAGCGGGAGGGCCCGAGCAGTACTTC. This translates into CASSSGLAGGPEQYF.